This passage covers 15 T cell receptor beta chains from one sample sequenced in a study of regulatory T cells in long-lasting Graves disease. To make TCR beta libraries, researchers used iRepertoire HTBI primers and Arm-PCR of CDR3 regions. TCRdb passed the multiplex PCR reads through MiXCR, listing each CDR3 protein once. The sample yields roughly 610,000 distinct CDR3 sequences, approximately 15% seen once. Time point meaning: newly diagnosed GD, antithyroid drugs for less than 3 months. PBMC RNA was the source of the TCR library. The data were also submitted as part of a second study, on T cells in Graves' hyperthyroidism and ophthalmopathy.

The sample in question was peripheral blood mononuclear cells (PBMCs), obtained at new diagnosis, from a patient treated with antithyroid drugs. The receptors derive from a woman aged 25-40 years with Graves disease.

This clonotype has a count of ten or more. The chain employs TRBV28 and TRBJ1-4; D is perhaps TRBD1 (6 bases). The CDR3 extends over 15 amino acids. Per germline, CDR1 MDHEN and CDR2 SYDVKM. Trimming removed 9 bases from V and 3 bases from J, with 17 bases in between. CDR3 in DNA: TGTGCCAGTAGACAGGCTCTTTCGGCTAATGAAAAACTGTTTTTT. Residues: CASRQALSANEKLFF.

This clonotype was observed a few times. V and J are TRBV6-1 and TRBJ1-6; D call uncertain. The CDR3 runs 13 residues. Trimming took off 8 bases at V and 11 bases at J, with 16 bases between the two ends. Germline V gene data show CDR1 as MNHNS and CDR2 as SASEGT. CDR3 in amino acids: CASQERQNTPLHF. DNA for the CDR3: TGTGCCAGCCAGGAACGTCAAAACACACCCCTCCACTTT.

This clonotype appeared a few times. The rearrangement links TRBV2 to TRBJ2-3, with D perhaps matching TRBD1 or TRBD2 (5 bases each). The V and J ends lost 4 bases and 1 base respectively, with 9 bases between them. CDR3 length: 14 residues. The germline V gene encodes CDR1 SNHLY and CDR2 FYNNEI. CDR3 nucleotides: TGTGCCAGCAGTGGGGGGATGGGCACAGATACGCAGTATTTT. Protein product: CASSGGMGTDTQYF.

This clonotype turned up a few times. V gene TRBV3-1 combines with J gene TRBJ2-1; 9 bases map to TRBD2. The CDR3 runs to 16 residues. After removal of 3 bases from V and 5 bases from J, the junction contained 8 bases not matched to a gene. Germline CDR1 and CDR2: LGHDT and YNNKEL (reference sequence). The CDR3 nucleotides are TGTGCCAGCAGCCACACCGGGACTAGCATGGACAATGAGCAGTTCTTC. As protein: CASSHTGTSMDNEQFF.

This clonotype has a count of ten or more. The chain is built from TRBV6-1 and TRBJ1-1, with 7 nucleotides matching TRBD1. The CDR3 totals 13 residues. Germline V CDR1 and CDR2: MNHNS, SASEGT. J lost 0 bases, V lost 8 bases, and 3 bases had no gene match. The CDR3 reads CASVQGVNTEAFF. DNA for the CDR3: TGTGCCAGCGTTCAGGGGGTGAACACTGAAGCTTTCTTT.

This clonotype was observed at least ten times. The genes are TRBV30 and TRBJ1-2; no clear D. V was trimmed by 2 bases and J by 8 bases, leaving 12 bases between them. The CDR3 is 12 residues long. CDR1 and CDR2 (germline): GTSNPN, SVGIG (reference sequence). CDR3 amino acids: CAWSNGALGYTF. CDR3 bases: TGTGCCTGGAGTAATGGTGCTTTGGGCTACACCTTC.

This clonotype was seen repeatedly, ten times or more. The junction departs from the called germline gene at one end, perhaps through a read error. The CDR3 spells CASSLLVTTAAFF. In DNA, the CDR3 is TGTGCCAGCAGTTTATTGGTCACTACTGCAGCTTTCTTT. The chain joins TRBV28 to TRBJ1-1; no clear D gene. The CDR3 has 13 amino acids. CDR1 and CDR2 from the germline V gene are MDHEN and SYDVKM.

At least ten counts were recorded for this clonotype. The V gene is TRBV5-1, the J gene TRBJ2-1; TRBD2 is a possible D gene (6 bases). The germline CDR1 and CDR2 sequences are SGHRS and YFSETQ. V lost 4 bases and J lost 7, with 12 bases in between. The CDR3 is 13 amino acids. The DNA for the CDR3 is TGCGCCAGCAGCCCGACTAGATTGAATGAGCAGTTCTTC. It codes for CASSPTRLNEQFF.

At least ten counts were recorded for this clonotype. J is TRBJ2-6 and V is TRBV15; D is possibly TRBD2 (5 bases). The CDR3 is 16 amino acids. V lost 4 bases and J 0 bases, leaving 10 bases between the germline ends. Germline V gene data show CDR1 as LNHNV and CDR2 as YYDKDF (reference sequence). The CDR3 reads CATSNIRDSGANVLTF. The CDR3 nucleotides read TGTGCCACCAGCAACATCCGGGACTCTGGGGCCAACGTCCTGACTTTC.

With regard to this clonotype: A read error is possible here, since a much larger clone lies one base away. The CDR3 nucleotides read TGTGCCAGCAGCTTGACAGGAATCGACACCGGGGAGCTGTTTTTT. It is translated as CASSLTGIDTGELFF. V usage is TRBV7-2 and J usage is TRBJ2-2; possibly TRBD1 for D (6 bases). Per the germline V gene, CDR1 is SGHTA and CDR2 is FQGNSA. The CDR3 extends over 15 amino acids. V was clipped by 3 bases and J by 3 bases, with 11 bases between them.

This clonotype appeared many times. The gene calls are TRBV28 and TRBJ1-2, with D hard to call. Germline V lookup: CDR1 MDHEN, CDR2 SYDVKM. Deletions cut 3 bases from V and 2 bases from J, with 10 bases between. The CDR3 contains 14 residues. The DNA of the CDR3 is TGTGCCAGCAGTTTTCCCAGTCTAAACTATGGCTACACCTTC. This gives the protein CASSFPSLNYGYTF.

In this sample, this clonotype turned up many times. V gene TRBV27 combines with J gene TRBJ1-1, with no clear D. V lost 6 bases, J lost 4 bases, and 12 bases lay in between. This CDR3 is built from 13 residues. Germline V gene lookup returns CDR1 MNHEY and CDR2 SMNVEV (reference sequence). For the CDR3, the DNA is TGTGCCAGCAGCTCGAGGGTAAGCACTGAAGCTTTCTTT. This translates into CASSSRVSTEAFF.

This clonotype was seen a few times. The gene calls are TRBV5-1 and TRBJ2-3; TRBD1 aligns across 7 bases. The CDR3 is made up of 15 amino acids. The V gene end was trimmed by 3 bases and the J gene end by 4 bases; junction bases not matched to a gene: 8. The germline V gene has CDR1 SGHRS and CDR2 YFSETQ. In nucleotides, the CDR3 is TGCGCCAGCAGCTCTACAGGGGATAGTGCAGATACGCAGTATTTT. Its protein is CASSSTGDSADTQYF.

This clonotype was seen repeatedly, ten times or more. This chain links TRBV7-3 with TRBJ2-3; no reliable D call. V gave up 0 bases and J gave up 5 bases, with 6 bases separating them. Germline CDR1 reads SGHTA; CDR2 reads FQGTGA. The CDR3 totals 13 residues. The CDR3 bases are TGTGCCAGCAGCTTAACGCCAGGAGATACGCAGTATTTT. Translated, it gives CASSLTPGDTQYF. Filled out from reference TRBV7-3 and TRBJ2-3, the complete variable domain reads GAGVSQTPSNKVTEKGKYVELRCDPISGHTALYWYRQSLGQGPEFLIYFQGTGAADDSGLPNDRFFAVRPEGSVSTLKIQRTERGDSAVYLCASSLTPGDTQYFGPGTRLTVL.

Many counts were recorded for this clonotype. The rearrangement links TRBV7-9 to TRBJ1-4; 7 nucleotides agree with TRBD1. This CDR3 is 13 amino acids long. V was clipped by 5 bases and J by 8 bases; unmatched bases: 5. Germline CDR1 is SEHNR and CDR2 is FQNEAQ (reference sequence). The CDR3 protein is CASSSGTAEKLFF. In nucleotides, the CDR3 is TGTGCCAGCAGCAGCGGGACAGCAGAAAAACTGTTTTTT.